The 32 T cell receptor beta chains given below trace back to one sample, sequenced in a study of blood T cell repertoires in COVID-19. The repertoire was sequenced with immunoSEQ multiplex PCR; TCRdb's copy has only in-frame clones and lacks some. The data contain about 140,000 clones, roughly 86% of them singletons. Sequencing used peripheral blood. The receptors stem from a man aged 50-59 years with active or convalescent COVID-19.

The chain employs TRBV27 and TRBJ1-1; possible D gene TRBD1, 5 bases. Germline CDR1 and CDR2: MNHEY and SMNVEV (reference sequence). This CDR3 is 13 amino acids long. Deletions cut 5 bases from V and 4 bases from J, with 11 bases between. The CDR3 here is CASSITGFTEAFF. In DNA, the CDR3 is TGTGCCAGCAGTATCACAGGATTCACTGAAGCTTTCTTT.

This chain links TRBV28 with TRBJ2-2, with a weak D call TRBD2 (5 bases). Germline CDR1 reads MDHEN; CDR2 reads SYDVKM. The V gene lost 5 bases and the J gene lost 6 bases, with 10 bases spanning the gap. The CDR3 covers 13 residues. The CDR3 DNA is TGTGCCAGCAGTACAGCGGTACCCGGGGAGCTGTTTTTT. Protein: CASSTAVPGELFF.

V usage is TRBV28 and J usage is TRBJ2-1, with 7 bases lining up with TRBD2. Germline-derived CDR1 and CDR2 are MDHEN and SYDVKM. CDR3 length equals 16 residues. V lost 4 bases to trimming and J lost 5 bases; unmatched junction nucleotides: 11. Here the CDR3 reads CASSSILARHNNEQFF. CDR3 bases: TGTGCCAGCAGTTCTATACTAGCGAGACACAACAATGAGCAGTTCTTC.

The chain has TRBV10-3 and TRBJ2-5; a weak D match, TRBD2 (5 bases). The V gene lost 0 bases and the J gene lost 5 bases, with 10 bases spanning the gap. The CDR3 is 14 amino acids. Per germline, CDR1 ENHRY and CDR2 SYGVKD. CDR3 nucleotides: TGTGCCATCAGTGAGTCGGGGAGCCCGGAGACCCAGTACTTC. It specifies CAISESGSPETQYF.

The chain carries TRBV29-1 and TRBJ2-7; D possibly corresponds to TRBD2 (6 bases). Deletions cut 7 bases from V and 1 base from J, with 17 bases between. Germline V gene sequence: CDR1 SQVTM, CDR2 ANQGSEA. The CDR3 runs 14 residues. CDR3 sequence reads: CSALGGEGSYEQYF. CDR3 bases: TGCAGCGCCCTCGGAGGGGAAGGGTCCTACGAGCAGTACTTC.

The chain links TRBV5-6 to TRBJ2-7; the match to TRBD1 covers 7 bases. The ends lost 2 bases at V and 5 bases at J; junction bases unmatched: 1. The germline gives CDR1 SGHDT, CDR2 YYEEEE. The CDR3 spans 12 residues. The CDR3 DNA reads as TGTGCCAGCAGCTTCAGGGGGAACGAGCAGTACTTC. Amino acids: CASSFRGNEQYF. The full variable domain, its missing parts supplied by reference TRBV5-6 and TRBJ2-7, is DAGVTQSPTHLIKTRGQQVTLRCSPKSGHDTVSWYQQALGQGPQFIFQYYEEEERQRGNFPDRFSGHQFPNYSSELNVNALLLGDSALYLCASSFRGNEQYFGPGTRLTVT.

CDR3 nucleotide sequence: TGTGCCAGCAGCTTAGTCCCCCGGGAGACCCAGTACTTC. Protein product: CASSLVPRETQYF. The genes are TRBV5-4 and TRBJ2-5; D uncertain. CDR3 length equals 13 residues. The germline V gene encodes CDR1 SGHNT and CDR2 YYREEE (reference sequence). The V end lost 2 bases, the J end lost 5 bases, and 10 bases lay between the germline ends. The full variable domain, rest sourced from reference TRBV5-4 and TRBJ2-5, is ETGVTQSPTHLIKTRGQQVTLRCSSQSGHNTVSWYQQALGQGPQFIFQYYREEENGRGNFPPRFSGLQFPNYSSELNVNALELDDSALYLCASSLVPRETQYFGPGTRLLVL.

This clone was recorded a few times. The chain couples TRBV11-2 to TRBJ1-1; D may be TRBD1 (5 bases). The CDR3 length is 17 residues. Trimming cost V 4 bases and J 5 bases, with 23 bases left between them. CDR1 and CDR2 (germline): SGHAT, FQNNGV. CDR3 in amino acids: CASSWRGQGIKGTEAFF. Written as DNA, the CDR3 is TGTGCCAGCAGCTGGAGGGGCCAGGGCATAAAGGGGACTGAAGCTTTCTTT.

The chain has TRBV3-1 (or the pseudogene TRBV3-2) and TRBJ1-6; no clear D. The CDR3 extends over 14 amino acids. Germline CDR1 LGHDT, CDR2 YNNKEL (reference sequence). Trimming pared 0 bases from V and 6 bases from J, leaving 6 bases between. The CDR3 sequence: CASSQDEFNSPLHF. The CDR3 coding sequence is TGTGCCAGCAGCCAAGATGAGTTTAATTCACCCCTCCACTTT.

J is TRBJ2-5 and V is TRBV14; TRBD2 is a possible D gene (5 bases). Trimming stripped 0 bases from V and 5 bases from J, with 13 bases between. Per germline, CDR1 SGHDN and CDR2 FVKESK. The CDR3 spans 15 residues. The CDR3 region is CASSQDGSRGETQYF. The CDR3 DNA reads TGTGCCAGCAGCCAAGATGGCTCCCGAGGGGAGACCCAGTACTTC.

The J gene is TRBJ1-3, the V gene TRBV5-3, with 7 positions matching TRBD1. TRBV5-3 is filed as an ORF, its function uncertain. J lost 0 bases, V lost 2 bases, and 11 bases had no gene match. This CDR3 is built from 18 residues. CDR3 DNA sequence: TGTGCCAGAAGCTTCGCTAGGGACAGCCACAGCTCTGGAAACACCATATATTTT. This sequence encodes CARSFARDSHSSGNTIYF.

This chain joins TRBV2 and TRBJ1-5, with a possible D match to TRBD1 (6 bases). Trimming took 7 bases from V and 4 from J, leaving 17 bases between them. CDR3 size: 15 residues. Germline V gene lookup returns CDR1 SNHLY and CDR2 FYNNEI. In DNA, the CDR3 is TGTGCCAGCATGAGGGGGATGGCAGGGAATCAGCCCCAGCATTTT. Translated: CASMRGMAGNQPQHF.

J is TRBJ1-5 and V is TRBV6-5; no clear D gene. Germline assignment: CDR1 MNHEY and CDR2 SVGAGI. Trimming cost V 5 bases and J 7 bases, with 12 bases left between them. The CDR3 loop spans 13 amino acids. The CDR3 reads CASSTEGRQPQHF. CDR3 DNA sequence: TGTGCCAGCAGTACCGAGGGTAGGCAGCCCCAGCATTTT.

The rearrangement links TRBV6-4 to TRBJ1-1; a possible D gene is TRBD1 (6 bases). CDR1 is MRHNA, CDR2 SNTAGT, per germline. V was cut by 7 bases and J by 0 bases, with 15 bases left in between. The CDR3 consists of 15 residues. In DNA form, the CDR3 reads TGTGCCAGCAAGCGAGAGGGGGAAATGAACACTGAAGCTTTCTTT. Its translation: CASKREGEMNTEAFF.

This chain connects TRBV6-5 to TRBJ2-7; a possible D gene is TRBD2 (6 bases). With 6 bases removed from V and 0 bases from J, the gap between germline ends came to 15 bases. Germline V CDR1 and CDR2: MNHEY, SVGAGI. CDR3 length: 15 amino acids. Written as DNA, the CDR3 is TGTGCCAGCAGCCCCTTAGGAGGGGACTCCTACGAGCAGTACTTC. Residues: CASSPLGGDSYEQYF.

CDR3 DNA sequence: TGTGCCAGTGCCCACGGGGCTAGCGGAACCTACGAGCAGTACTTC. Amino acid sequence: CASAHGASGTYEQYF. The chain links TRBV19 to TRBJ2-7; TRBD2 aligns across 7 bases. Germline V CDR1 and CDR2: LNHDA, SQIVND (reference sequence). Trimming removed 8 bases from V and 2 bases from J; junction bases left unmatched: 12. This CDR3 region has 15 residues.

The chain has TRBV6-6 and TRBJ2-2; D is unresolved. Deletions cut 6 bases from V and 3 bases from J, with 14 bases between. CDR3 length equals 15 residues. CDR1 and CDR2 (germline): MNHNY, SVGAGI (reference sequence). In DNA form, the CDR3 reads TGTGCCAGCAGGCCGGCGGCAACCTACACCGGGGAGCTGTTTTTT. As protein: CASRPAATYTGELFF.

V gene TRBV28 combines with J gene TRBJ2-5; 8 positions agree with TRBD1. CDR1 and CDR2 (germline): MDHEN, SYDVKM. V trimming: 3 bases; J trimming: 1 base; junction bases outside the gene matches: 7. The CDR3 runs 16 residues. The CDR3 coding sequence is TGTGCCAGCAGTTTGTGGCAGGGGGCGTCCCAAGAGACCCAGTACTTC. This encodes CASSLWQGASQETQYF.

The chain carries TRBV28 and TRBJ1-5; a weak D match, TRBD1 (6 bases). Germline V gene lookup returns CDR1 MDHEN and CDR2 SYDVKM. This CDR3 comprises 16 residues. V lost 5 bases to trimming and J lost 2 bases, with 16 bases between them. The CDR3 bases are TGTGCCAGCAGTCTCAGTCTACAGGGCCGCAATCAGCCCCAGCATTTT. It specifies CASSLSLQGRNQPQHF. Based on the CDR3 plus reference TRBV28 and TRBJ1-5, the full variable domain is DVKVTQSSRYLVKRTGEKVFLECVQDMDHENMFWYRQDPGLGLRLIYFSYDVKMKEKGDIPEGYSVSREKKERFSLILESASTNQTSMYLCASSLSLQGRNQPQHFGDGTRLSIL.

Only a few counts were recorded for this clone. The chain links TRBV15 to TRBJ1-5; 7 bases are a match to TRBD1. Per the germline V gene, CDR1 is LNHNV and CDR2 is YYDKDF (reference sequence). With V trimmed by 0 bases and J by 5 bases, 7 bases remained unmatched. The CDR3 totals 16 residues. The CDR3 protein is CATSREPGQYYQPQHF. CDR3 bases: TGTGCCACCAGCAGAGAGCCGGGACAGTATTATCAGCCCCAGCATTTT.

J is TRBJ2-2 and V is TRBV30; D is perhaps TRBD1 (5 bases). CDR1 is GTSNPN and CDR2 is SVGIG in the germline V gene (reference sequence). The CDR3 spans 15 residues. V was cut by 0 bases and J by 2 bases, with 10 bases left in between. The CDR3 loop reads CAWSVVGRNTGELFF. The DNA for the CDR3 is TGTGCCTGGAGTGTAGTGGGGCGCAACACCGGGGAGCTGTTTTTT.

The rearrangement joins TRBV11-1 to TRBJ1-5; D remains ambiguous. The CDR3 totals 13 residues. V lost 4 bases and J 4 bases, leaving 8 bases between the germline ends. Germline assignment: CDR1 SGHAT and CDR2 FQDESV (reference sequence). The CDR3 DNA follows: TGTGCCAGCAGCTCGTCCCCTAATCAGCCCCAGCATTTT. Translation gives CASSSSPNQPQHF.

The V gene is TRBV27, the J gene TRBJ2-1; D might be TRBD2 (5 bases). Trimming left V 1 base short and J 7 bases short, with 8 bases between. The CDR3 totals 13 residues. Looked up from germline, CDR1 is MNHEY and CDR2 is SMNVEV (reference sequence). The CDR3, as DNA: TGTGCCAGCAGTTTATGGCCGGGGAATGAGCAGTTCTTC. This codes for CASSLWPGNEQFF.

This rearrangement joins TRBV11-2 to TRBJ2-1, with 9 positions matching TRBD1. V lost 0 bases to trimming and J lost 4 bases; unmatched junction nucleotides: 4. Germline V CDR1 and CDR2: SGHAT, FQNNGV. This CDR3 spans 16 amino acids. In nucleotides, the CDR3 is TGTGCCAGCAGCTTAGACACCGGGACAGGGTACAATGAGCAGTTCTTC. Encoded protein: CASSLDTGTGYNEQFF.

The DNA for the CDR3 is TGTGCCAGCAGCGCGCGGGACAGGGGTTCCGGGGAGCTGTTTTTT. This encodes CASSARDRGSGELFF. The rearrangement joins TRBV9 to TRBJ2-2, with TRBD1 matching over 10 bases. The V gene end was trimmed by 3 bases and the J gene end by 6 bases; junction bases not matched to a gene: 5. This CDR3 region has 15 residues. Per germline, CDR1 SGDLS and CDR2 YYNGEE.

This chain's CDR3 is CASSFGMTDTQYF. CDR3 sequence (DNA): TGTGCCAGCAGCTTCGGGATGACAGATACGCAGTATTTT. The rearrangement uses TRBV7-9 and TRBJ2-3, with a tentative D call TRBD2 (5 bases). Trimming removed 3 bases at V and 3 bases at J, with 7 bases between. The CDR3 has 13 amino acids. Germline loops: CDR1 SEHNR, CDR2 FQNEAQ (reference sequence).

This chain links TRBV28 with TRBJ2-7, with 7 bases matching TRBD2. Germline V gene lookup returns CDR1 MDHEN and CDR2 SYDVKM. The trim removed 3 bases at V and 3 bases at J, leaving 8 bases unmatched. The CDR3 is 15 amino acids. The CDR3 loop is CASSLAATGGYEQYF. CDR3 nucleotide sequence: TGTGCCAGCAGTTTGGCGGCCACGGGAGGCTACGAGCAGTACTTC.

The CDR3 loop reads CASSITGGSYEQYF. CDR3 DNA: TGTGCCAGCAGTATTACAGGGGGCTCCTACGAGCAGTACTTC. The V call is TRBV28, the J call TRBJ2-7, with 8 nucleotides matching TRBD1. The germline V gene encodes CDR1 MDHEN and CDR2 SYDVKM. The CDR3 sequence is 14 residues long. The V gene end was trimmed by 5 bases and the J gene end by 0 bases; junction bases not matched to a gene: 3.

The chain carries TRBV4-2 and TRBJ2-3; D is possibly TRBD1 (5 bases). CDR1 and CDR2 (germline): LGHNA, YNFKEQ. CDR3 length: 15 amino acids. Trimming stripped 4 bases from V and 2 bases from J, with 13 bases between. The CDR3 loop reads CASSPRDRDTDTQYF. The CDR3, as DNA: TGTGCCAGCAGCCCCAGAGACAGAGACACAGATACGCAGTATTTT.

This chain connects TRBV28 to TRBJ1-2, with D tentatively TRBD1 (6 bases). V lost 5 bases and J lost 4, with 17 bases in between. The germline CDR1 and CDR2 sequences are MDHEN and SYDVKM. The CDR3 is made up of 15 amino acids. The CDR3 region has the DNA TGTGCCAGCAGTACGGTCAGGGGAAGTGGCTATGGCTACACCTTC. Amino acids: CASSTVRGSGYGYTF.

The chain employs TRBV6-2 or TRBV6-3 and TRBJ2-1, with 13 bases that match TRBD2. Looked up from germline, CDR1 is MNHEY and CDR2 is SVGEGT. Trimming removed 6 bases from V and 8 bases from J; junction bases left unmatched: 7. The CDR3 runs 15 residues. The CDR3 loop is CASSLLAGGPDEQFF. The CDR3 DNA follows: TGTGCCAGCAGCCTACTAGCGGGAGGGCCAGATGAGCAGTTCTTC.

This rearrangement joins TRBV5-4 to TRBJ1-1, with D perhaps matching TRBD1 (6 bases). This CDR3 region has 12 residues. The V gene's germline CDR1 is SGHNT and CDR2 YYREEE (reference sequence). V was trimmed by 4 bases and J by 11 bases, leaving 15 bases between them. The CDR3: CASSRKDSMAFF. Here the CDR3 DNA reads TGTGCCAGCAGCCGTAAGGACAGTATGGCTTTCTTT.